This passage covers 31 T cell receptor beta chains from one sample sequenced in a study of control samples from healthy donors and cancer patients. The method was immunoSEQ multiplex PCR; TCRdb's version includes in-frame clones alone and lacks a portion of them. The sample includes some 150,000 clones, 93% of them seen just once. The specimen was blood. These receptors were obtained from a man aged 45-65 years in good health.

This rearrangement joins TRBV5-4 to TRBJ2-1, with D possibly TRBD1 on 6 matching bases. The CDR3 length is 15 residues. The germline CDR1 and CDR2 sequences are SGHNT and YYREEE (reference sequence). The V gene lost 4 bases and the J gene lost 0 bases, with 11 bases spanning the gap. CDR3 loop: CASSLGQSSYNEQFF. The DNA for the CDR3 is TGTGCCAGCAGCCTAGGACAGAGCTCCTACAATGAGCAGTTCTTC.

The rearrangement joins TRBV14 to TRBJ1-2; D is ambiguous. CDR1 is SGHDN and CDR2 is FVKESK in the germline V gene. This CDR3 has 15 residues. Trimming stripped 0 bases from V and 3 bases from J, with 11 bases between. The CDR3 here is CASSQDFGKHYGYTF. The CDR3 nucleotides are TGTGCCAGCAGCCAAGATTTCGGGAAACACTATGGCTACACCTTC.

The J gene is TRBJ2-2, the V gene TRBV3-1 (or the pseudogene TRBV3-2); D not certain. The CDR3 is made up of 15 amino acids. Germline loops: CDR1 LGHDT, CDR2 YNNKEL (reference sequence). V shed 6 bases and J shed 2 bases, with 13 bases lying between them. CDR3 sequence: CASSRLMRNTGELFF. CDR3 sequence (DNA): TGTGCCAGCAGTCGTTTGATGCGAAACACCGGGGAGCTGTTTTTT.

J is TRBJ2-1 and V is TRBV5-1; 10 bases align to TRBD2. Trimming cost V 4 bases and J 5 bases; bases outside gene matches: 6. This CDR3 comprises 15 residues. Germline V gene sequence: CDR1 SGHRS, CDR2 YFSETQ. The CDR3: CASSPFSGRDNEQFF. The CDR3 coding sequence is TGCGCCAGCAGCCCCTTCAGCGGGAGGGACAATGAGCAGTTCTTC.

In its sample, this clone was seen once. The rearrangement links TRBV12-3 or TRBV12-4 to TRBJ2-1; D call uncertain. V was clipped by 6 bases and J by 8 bases, with 8 bases between them. This CDR3 has 11 amino acids. The CDR3 DNA sequence: TGTGCCAGCAGCCCAGAGGATGAGCAGTTCTTC. The encoded protein is CASSPEDEQFF.

This sequence joins TRBV2 and TRBJ1-1; D gene ambiguous. V dropped 7 bases and J dropped 1 base, with 10 bases sitting between them. Germline V gene sequence: CDR1 SNHLY, CDR2 FYNNEI. The CDR3 contains 13 residues. CDR3 sequence: CASKVDENTEAFF. Here the CDR3 DNA reads TGTGCCAGCAAGGTGGACGAGAACACTGAAGCTTTCTTT.

V usage is TRBV2 and J usage is TRBJ2-7; 10 nucleotides match TRBD2. V dropped 5 bases and J dropped 7; count of bases not matched to a gene: 11. The germline V gene encodes CDR1 SNHLY and CDR2 FYNNEI. The CDR3 totals 15 residues. The chain's CDR3 is CASSSLAGARGEQYF. The CDR3 DNA reads TGTGCCAGCAGTTCCCTAGCGGGGGCACGGGGGGAGCAGTACTTC.

The genes are TRBV12-3 or TRBV12-4 and TRBJ1-3; D is unresolved. V lost 5 bases and J 6 bases, leaving 11 bases between the germline ends. The CDR3 covers 13 residues. The DNA for the CDR3 is TGTGCCAGCAGTCCCGAGGTGGCAAACACCATATATTTT. As protein: CASSPEVANTIYF.

The J gene is TRBJ2-7, the V gene TRBV19, with a tentative D call TRBD2 (6 bases). Germline CDR1 and CDR2: LNHDA and SQIVND (reference sequence). Trimming cost V 1 base and J 1 base, with 11 bases left between them. CDR3 length equals 15 residues. CDR3 nucleotides: TGTGCCAGTAGTATAGCCGGGGGAATGTCCTACGAGCAGTACTTC. Its protein product is CASSIAGGMSYEQYF.

The chain has TRBV28 and TRBJ1-1; D unresolved. The germline V gene encodes CDR1 MDHEN and CDR2 SYDVKM. This CDR3 contains 12 residues. V was shortened by 1 base and J by 7 bases, with 7 bases between the two germline ends. CDR3 in DNA: TGTGCCAGCAGTTTATCGGGAGGTGAAGCTTTCTTT. This encodes CASSLSGGEAFF.

The rearrangement joins TRBV30 to TRBJ1-5, with D uncertain. The CDR3 consists of 14 residues. In germline, CDR1 is GTSNPN, CDR2 SVGIG (reference sequence). V was clipped by 1 base and J by 4 bases, with 11 bases between them. The CDR3 region is CAWSGDVRNQPQHF. The DNA for the CDR3 is TGTGCCTGGAGTGGCGACGTTCGGAATCAGCCCCAGCATTTT.

This clone has just one count. The chain is built from TRBV4-2 and TRBJ2-3; D is ambiguous. V dropped 0 bases and J dropped 0 bases, with 7 bases sitting between them. CDR1 is LGHNA, CDR2 YNFKEQ, per germline. The CDR3 sequence is 15 residues long. The DNA for the CDR3 is TGTGCCAGCAGCCAAGAGAAGACTAGCACAGATACGCAGTATTTT. It codes for CASSQEKTSTDTQYF.

The V gene is TRBV7-9, the J gene TRBJ2-2; possibly TRBD1 or TRBD2 for D (5 bases each). CDR1 and CDR2 from the germline V gene are SEHNR and FQNEAQ (reference sequence). Trimming pared 5 bases from V and 1 base from J, leaving 8 bases between. The CDR3 is made up of 14 amino acids. The CDR3 sequence is CASSGGQNTGELFF. CDR3 DNA: TGTGCCAGCAGCGGAGGACAGAACACCGGGGAGCTGTTTTTT.

For this clone: Its ends do not fully match the called genes, so a read error is possible. The CDR3 spells CASSTRITGELFF. The CDR3 bases are TGTGCTAGCAGCACTAGAATCACCGGGGAGCTGTTTTTT. The chain couples TRBV7-7 to TRBJ2-2; perhaps TRBD2 as D (5 bases). CDR1 and CDR2 from the germline V gene are SSHAT and FNYEAQ (reference sequence). The CDR3 sequence is 13 residues long.

This clone turned up a few times. V and J are TRBV5-1 and TRBJ2-3, with TRBD1 matching over 7 bases. Germline assignment: CDR1 SGHRS and CDR2 YFSETQ. CDR3 length: 15 amino acids. With 2 bases clipped from V and 5 bases from J, the junction kept 8 bases outside the gene matches. The CDR3 nucleotides read TGCGCCAGCAGCTTACAGGGGTCAAAGGGAGATACGCAGTATTTT. This sequence encodes CASSLQGSKGDTQYF.

The CDR3, as DNA: TGTGCCAGTAGTACCGGGACTAGAAAGGAGGTAGTCACCGGGGAGCTGTTTTTT. Protein product: CASSTGTRKEVVTGELFF. The chain joins TRBV19 to TRBJ2-2, with TRBD2 matching 8 bases. The CDR3 is made up of 18 amino acids. Germline CDR1 reads LNHDA; CDR2 reads SQIVND (reference sequence). Trimming removed 4 bases from V and 4 bases from J; junction bases left unmatched: 14.

V gene TRBV30 combines with J gene TRBJ1-3, with 7 bases fitting TRBD1. The germline gives CDR1 GTSNPN, CDR2 SVGIG (reference sequence). The CDR3 loop spans 13 amino acids. The V segment lost 2 bases and the J segment 3 bases; nucleotides outside the gene matches: 1. Here the CDR3 DNA reads TGTGCCTGGAGTCGGGACAGTGGAAACACCATATATTTT. This gives the protein CAWSRDSGNTIYF.

Only one count was recorded for this clone. This chain links TRBV28 with TRBJ2-5; the match to TRBD2 covers 7 bases. The CDR3 is 14 residues long. The V gene's germline CDR1 is MDHEN and CDR2 SYDVKM. V lost 2 bases and J lost 5; bases outside the gene matches: 5. The CDR3 DNA sequence: TGTGCCAGCAGTTTAGCGGGAGTTGGGGAGACCCAGTACTTC. Translation gives CASSLAGVGETQYF.

The chain recombines TRBV28 with TRBJ1-2; D unclear. Germline assignment: CDR1 MDHEN and CDR2 SYDVKM. The CDR3 spans 15 residues. Trimming removed 5 bases from V and 8 bases from J, with 21 bases in between. CDR3 bases: TGTGCCAGCAGTCATAACGGCGTTAGGGTATACGGCTACACCTTC. Protein: CASSHNGVRVYGYTF.

The CDR3 DNA reads as TGTGCCAGCTCAGGGCGAGACAGCTCTGGAAACACCATATATTTT. It specifies CASSGRDSSGNTIYF. The V and J genes are TRBV18 and TRBJ1-3; weak D call: TRBD1 (5 bases). Germline CDR1 reads KGHSH; CDR2 reads LQKENI. V lost 5 bases, J lost 0 bases, and 11 bases lay in between. The CDR3 has 15 amino acids.

The CDR3 sequence: CASSLSGFLYEQYF. The DNA for the CDR3 is TGTGCCAGCAGTTTATCGGGTTTTCTCTACGAGCAGTACTTC. V usage is TRBV27 and J usage is TRBJ2-7; D unclear. V dropped 0 bases and J dropped 3 bases, with 9 bases sitting between them. The CDR3 consists of 14 residues. CDR1 is MNHEY and CDR2 is SMNVEV in the germline V gene (reference sequence).

This clone was found once. This chain's CDR3 is CASSPGTATNEKLFF. The CDR3 region has the DNA TGTGCCAGCTCACCCGGGACCGCAACTAATGAAAAACTGTTTTTT. The gene calls are TRBV18 and TRBJ1-4; D perhaps matches TRBD1 (5 bases). CDR3 length: 15 residues. Trimming pared 3 bases from V and 0 bases from J, leaving 8 bases between. CDR1 and CDR2 from the germline V gene are KGHSH and LQKENI.

This rearrangement joins TRBV19 to TRBJ2-5; D call uncertain. Germline V gene data show CDR1 as LNHDA and CDR2 as SQIVND (reference sequence). This CDR3 contains 16 residues. The ends were cut back, 6 bases at V and 1 base at J, with 18 bases in the middle. The CDR3 is CASRATRGWAQETQYF. The CDR3 region has the DNA TGTGCCAGTAGGGCGACTCGCGGCTGGGCCCAAGAGACCCAGTACTTC.

The chain has TRBV4-1 and TRBJ1-5, with TRBD1 matching over 8 bases. V shed 2 bases and J 7 bases; nucleotides not matched to a gene: 7. The CDR3 loop spans 15 amino acids. The V gene's germline CDR1 is MGHRA and CDR2 YSYEKL. CDR3 protein: CASSQQAGGRQPQHF. Written as DNA, the CDR3 is TGCGCCAGCAGCCAACAGGCAGGGGGCCGGCAGCCCCAGCATTTT.

The chain uses TRBV5-4 and TRBJ1-6; the D is unclear. Germline lookup yields CDR1 SGHNT and CDR2 YYREEE (reference sequence). The CDR3 sequence is 12 residues long. Trimming stripped 4 bases from V and 11 bases from J, with 10 bases between. CDR3: CASSDAGTPLHF. The CDR3 bases are TGTGCCAGCAGCGACGCGGGGACACCCCTCCACTTT.

The chain employs TRBV11-2 and TRBJ2-7; TRBD1 is a possible D gene (5 bases). The germline V and J ends were trimmed by 3 bases and 6 bases, with 18 bases remaining between them. Germline V gene sequence: CDR1 SGHAT, CDR2 FQNNGV. CDR3 size: 15 residues. The CDR3 reads CASSFRGLGGPEQYF. The CDR3 DNA follows: TGTGCCAGCAGCTTTAGGGGTTTGGGTGGCCCCGAGCAGTACTTC.

J is TRBJ2-3 and V is TRBV24-1, with 7 bases lining up with TRBD2. V trimming: 5 bases; J trimming: 0 bases; junction bases outside the gene matches: 4. Germline assignment: CDR1 KGHDR and CDR2 SFDVKD. The CDR3 sequence is 15 residues long. This chain's CDR3 is CATSGAGVSTDTQYF. CDR3 DNA sequence: TGTGCCACCAGTGGCGCGGGAGTCAGCACAGATACGCAGTATTTT.

V gene TRBV24-1 combines with J gene TRBJ2-3; 7 bases are a match to TRBD1. The germline V gene encodes CDR1 KGHDR and CDR2 SFDVKD. Trimming removed 4 bases from V and 4 bases from J; junction bases left unmatched: 7. This CDR3 is built from 15 residues. CDR3 bases: TGTGCCACCAGTGAGTACCGGGACAGATCAGATACGCAGTATTTT. This sequence encodes CATSEYRDRSDTQYF.

J is TRBJ2-7 and V is TRBV7-2, with a weak D call TRBD2 (6 bases). The CDR3 is made up of 13 amino acids. Trimming removed 6 bases at V and 6 bases at J, with 15 bases between. Germline CDR1 reads SGHTA; CDR2 reads FQGNSA. As DNA, the CDR3 is TGTGCCAGCAGACCCAGCGGGTCGGGCGAGCAGTACTTC. Protein sequence: CASRPSGSGEQYF. Variable domain in full (rest from reference TRBV7-2 and TRBJ2-7): GAGVSQSPSNKVTEKGKDVELRCDPISGHTALYWYRQSLGQGLEFLIYFQGNSAPDKSGLPSDRFSAERTGGSVSTLTIQRTQQEDSAVYLCASRPSGSGEQYFGPGTRLTVT.

The chain uses TRBV5-1 and TRBJ2-1; 12 positions agree with TRBD2. Looked up from germline, CDR1 is SGHRS and CDR2 is YFSETQ. The length of the CDR3 is 15 residues. J was trimmed by 6 bases and V by 3 bases; bases with no gene match: 4. The CDR3 loop is CASSWLAGGPNEQFF. The DNA of the CDR3 is TGCGCCAGCAGCTGGCTAGCGGGAGGGCCCAATGAGCAGTTCTTC.

The V call is TRBV29-1, the J call TRBJ1-1; D is unclear. The V end was cut by 2 bases, the J end by 0 bases, with 7 bases between. This CDR3 is built from 13 residues. CDR1 and CDR2 from the germline V gene are SQVTM and ANQGSEA. Here the CDR3 reads CSVESPMNTEAFF. DNA of the CDR3: TGCAGCGTTGAAAGCCCGATGAACACTGAAGCTTTCTTT.